The 26 T cell receptor beta chains below come from one sample, sequenced in a study of Ad26.COV2.S vaccination and SARS-CoV-2 variants. Libraries were prepared by immunoSEQ multiplex PCR; TCRdb keeps only in-frame clonotypes and omits some of them. The sample lists about 480,000 clones, roughly 87% occurring once. Indicated treatment: around 19 received Ad26.COV2.S at low or high dose, single or two shots; roughly five received placebo; per-sample allocation not given. Sampling happened 63 days after the first vaccine or placebo injection. This sample comprised peripheral blood, obtained in a trial of Ad26.COV2.S vaccine versus placebo. Source of these receptors: a person aged 18 to 59 who received the Ad26.COV2.S COVID-19 vaccine or a placebo.

The rearrangement uses TRBV5-4 and TRBJ1-2; unclear D gene. Germline CDR1 SGHNT, CDR2 YYREEE (reference sequence). This CDR3 region has 15 residues. V was pared by 4 bases and J by 4 bases, with 17 bases between. The chain's CDR3 is CASSLPGPIFYGYTF. The CDR3 DNA reads TGTGCCAGCAGCCTGCCAGGACCGATATTCTATGGCTACACCTTC.

This clone has only one observation. The chain links TRBV7-8 to TRBJ2-7; 9 nucleotides line up with TRBD1. This CDR3 spans 17 amino acids. Trimming at V came to 1 base and at J to 4 bases, leaving 11 bases not matched to a gene. CDR1 and CDR2 from the germline V gene are SGHVS and FQNEAQ. In DNA, the CDR3 is TGTGCCAGCAGCTTAGGGACAGGGGAGGTGTTGACTTACGAGCAGTACTTC. Translation gives CASSLGTGEVLTYEQYF.

This chain connects TRBV19 to TRBJ2-3, with 9 nucleotides matching TRBD1. The CDR3 has 15 amino acids. V lost 3 bases, J lost 3 bases, and 4 bases stayed unmatched. CDR1 LNHDA and CDR2 SQIVND come from the germline V gene (reference sequence). As DNA, the CDR3 is TGTGCCAGTAGTATTCCCGGGACAGGGACAGATACGCAGTATTTT. Translation: CASSIPGTGTDTQYF.

V and J are TRBV30 and TRBJ2-7; 8 bases align to TRBD1. V dropped 3 bases and J dropped 6; count of bases not matched to a gene: 13. The CDR3 totals 15 residues. Germline CDR1 reads GTSNPN; CDR2 reads SVGIG (reference sequence). This chain's CDR3 is CAWSPRGRPKSEQYF. CDR3 DNA sequence: TGTGCCTGGAGCCCCAGGGGGCGCCCTAAATCCGAGCAGTACTTC.

The V and J genes are TRBV5-1 and TRBJ2-3; D gene unclear. CDR1 is SGHRS and CDR2 is YFSETQ in the germline V gene. V lost 1 base, J lost 2 bases, and 11 bases lay in between. This CDR3 comprises 15 residues. CDR3: CASSLRGVDTDTQYF. CDR3 nucleotide sequence: TGCGCCAGCAGCTTGCGTGGCGTGGACACAGATACGCAGTATTTT.

The V call is TRBV9, the J call TRBJ1-3; D is perhaps TRBD1 (6 bases). The CDR3 runs to 16 residues. Trimming shortened V by 1 base and J by 8 bases, and 19 bases separated the two germline ends. Germline V gene lookup returns CDR1 SGDLS and CDR2 YYNGEE. CDR3 in amino acids: CASSVRTVTEWDTIYF. DNA of the CDR3: TGTGCCAGCAGCGTAAGGACAGTGACCGAGTGGGACACCATATATTTT.

This clone appeared a few times. The chain combines TRBV9 with TRBJ2-3; D is uncertain. Germline CDR1 and CDR2: SGDLS and YYNGEE. V lost 0 bases and J 3 bases, leaving 8 bases between the germline ends. The CDR3 is made up of 14 amino acids. The CDR3 loop reads CASSVDVETDTQYF. CDR3 DNA sequence: TGTGCCAGCAGCGTAGATGTCGAGACAGATACGCAGTATTTT.

The chain joins TRBV30 to TRBJ1-1; no clear D gene. The germline V gene has CDR1 GTSNPN and CDR2 SVGIG (reference sequence). The V end lost 0 bases, the J end lost 3 bases, and 14 bases lay between the germline ends. The CDR3 sequence is 15 residues long. The CDR3 here is CAWSVLGGLDTEAFF. In DNA, the CDR3 is TGTGCCTGGAGTGTACTGGGAGGACTTGACACTGAAGCTTTCTTT.

The chain employs TRBV30 and TRBJ1-2; D might be TRBD1 (6 bases). Trimming took 4 bases from V and 7 from J, leaving 10 bases between them. The germline CDR1 and CDR2 sequences are GTSNPN and SVGIG (reference sequence). The CDR3 runs 11 residues. For the CDR3, the DNA is TGTGCCTGGACAGGGGATTTTGGCTACACCTTC. Protein sequence: CAWTGDFGYTF.

This chain uses TRBV7-2 with TRBJ2-3, with TRBD2 matching 9 bases. The length of the CDR3 is 17 residues. With V trimmed by 2 bases and J by 0 bases, 6 bases remained unmatched. CDR1 is SGHTA and CDR2 is FQGNSA in the germline V gene. The CDR3 nucleotides are TGTGCCAGCAGCTTACTCGTTACTAGCGGGAGCACAGATACGCAGTATTTT. Protein: CASSLLVTSGSTDTQYF.

The J gene is TRBJ1-2, the V gene TRBV27, with 9 bases matching TRBD1. This CDR3 comprises 15 residues. With 4 bases clipped from V and 8 bases from J, the junction kept 11 bases outside the gene matches. The germline CDR1 and CDR2 sequences are MNHEY and SMNVEV (reference sequence). The CDR3 sequence is CASSSPNRGLRGYTF. CDR3 nucleotides: TGTGCCAGCAGTTCACCAAACAGGGGGCTGAGGGGCTACACCTTC.

V is TRBV6-1 and J is TRBJ1-4, with D possibly being TRBD1 (6 bases). The CDR3 runs 16 residues. Germline V CDR1 and CDR2: MNHNS, SASEGT. Trimming pared 2 bases from V and 0 bases from J, leaving 10 bases between. CDR3 sequence (DNA): TGTGCCAGCAGTGAAAACAGGGTAACAACTAATGAAAAACTGTTTTTT. It translates to CASSENRVTTNEKLFF.

The V gene is TRBV11-2, the J gene TRBJ2-2; no clear D gene. Trimming left V 6 bases short and J 8 bases short, with 16 bases between. The germline V gene has CDR1 SGHAT and CDR2 FQNNGV. The CDR3 has 14 residues. The CDR3 sequence is CASRVQPLRGELFF. The CDR3 DNA follows: TGTGCCAGCAGGGTCCAACCCCTGCGGGGGGAGCTGTTTTTT.

The J gene is TRBJ1-1, the V gene TRBV5-4; D remains unclear. From germline, CDR1 is SGHNT and CDR2 YYREEE (reference sequence). Trimming cost V 0 bases and J 4 bases, with 10 bases left between them. This CDR3 is built from 14 residues. CDR3 sequence: CASSLDTRTTEAFF. The DNA for the CDR3 is TGTGCCAGCAGCTTGGACACCCGGACCACTGAAGCTTTCTTT.

The V call is TRBV3-1 (or the pseudogene TRBV3-2), the J call TRBJ2-1, with TRBD2 identical over 12 bases. V lost 1 base to trimming and J lost 7 bases; unmatched junction nucleotides: 5. The CDR3 consists of 16 residues. The germline CDR1 and CDR2 sequences are LGHDT and YNNKEL (reference sequence). CDR3 sequence: CASSQGLAGVENEQFF. CDR3 coding DNA: TGTGCCAGCAGCCAAGGACTAGCGGGAGTGGAGAATGAGCAGTTCTTC.

The chain recombines TRBV9 with TRBJ2-3; D possibly corresponds to TRBD1 (6 bases). In germline, CDR1 is SGDLS, CDR2 YYNGEE. Trimming removed 3 bases from V and 0 bases from J, with 11 bases in between. The CDR3 spans 15 residues. The CDR3 DNA is TGTGCCAGCAGCGCGACAGGCCCTAGCACAGATACGCAGTATTTT. Protein: CASSATGPSTDTQYF.

J is TRBJ2-3 and V is TRBV12-5, with D possibly matching TRBD1 (6 bases). This CDR3 comprises 13 residues. With 6 bases removed from V and 6 bases from J, the gap between germline ends came to 13 bases. Germline CDR1 and CDR2: LGHNT and FRNRAP. The DNA of the CDR3 is TGTGCTAGTGGCCATAAAACAGGGGATACGCAGTATTTT. Translated, it gives CASGHKTGDTQYF.

The rearrangement joins TRBV3-1 (or the pseudogene TRBV3-2) to TRBJ1-5; 7 bases map to TRBD1. This CDR3 spans 23 amino acids. V lost 1 base and J lost 5; bases outside the gene matches: 29. From germline, CDR1 is LGHDT and CDR2 YNNKEL (reference sequence). The CDR3 sequence is CASSQVPLTPTGREPACHQPQHF. In nucleotides, the CDR3 is TGTGCCAGCAGCCAAGTCCCCCTTACCCCGACAGGGCGCGAACCAGCTTGTCATCAGCCCCAGCATTTT.

The V gene is TRBV20-1, the J gene TRBJ2-7; D is possibly TRBD1 (6 bases). The germline CDR1 and CDR2 sequences are DFQATT and SNEGSKA (reference sequence). V was trimmed by 8 bases and J by 5 bases, leaving 13 bases between them. The CDR3 is 11 residues long. The CDR3 sequence is CSSGDLDEQYF. DNA of the CDR3: TGCAGTTCAGGGGACCTCGACGAGCAGTACTTC.

This clone was counted a single time. The chain carries TRBV7-9 and TRBJ2-1, with D perhaps given as TRBD1 or TRBD2 (5 bases each). The CDR3 length is 14 residues. Trimming took off 5 bases at V and 3 bases at J, with 11 bases between the two ends. The germline CDR1 and CDR2 sequences are SEHNR and FQNEAQ (reference sequence). In nucleotides, the CDR3 is TGTGCCAGCAGCCCCCGGGGCAGCTACAATGAGCAGTTCTTC. Encoded protein: CASSPRGSYNEQFF.

The chain uses TRBV5-1 and TRBJ2-3, with 11 bases that match TRBD2. V was pared by 4 bases and J by 3 bases, with 10 bases of the junction left unmatched. Germline CDR1 SGHRS, CDR2 YFSETQ. This CDR3 spans 17 amino acids. The CDR3 spells CASSPGLAEEVTDTQYF. The CDR3 DNA reads TGCGCCAGCAGCCCGGGACTAGCGGAGGAGGTTACAGATACGCAGTATTTT.

V is TRBV9 and J is TRBJ2-3; TRBD2 matches 9 bases. The junction had 5 bases not matched to a gene; V was cut back by 2 bases and J by 1 base. Germline CDR1 reads SGDLS; CDR2 reads YYNGEE. The CDR3 length is 16 residues. The CDR3 DNA reads TGTGCCAGCAGCGTTGATAGCGGGAGACGCACAGATACGCAGTATTTT. Protein sequence: CASSVDSGRRTDTQYF.

This clone came up many times. This chain joins TRBV3-1 (or the pseudogene TRBV3-2) and TRBJ2-3; 9 nucleotides line up with TRBD2. Looked up from germline, CDR1 is LGHDT and CDR2 is YNNKEL (reference sequence). CDR3 size: 17 residues. Trimming removed 0 bases from V and 2 bases from J; junction bases left unmatched: 6. The DNA of the CDR3 is TGTGCCAGCAGCCAAGAGGGGCGGGGGGGACCCACAGATACGCAGTATTTT. Amino acids: CASSQEGRGGPTDTQYF.

V is TRBV2 and J is TRBJ2-2; a possible D gene is TRBD1 (6 bases). CDR1 and CDR2 from the germline V gene are SNHLY and FYNNEI. The V and J ends lost 8 bases and 4 bases respectively, with 14 bases between them. This CDR3 contains 14 residues. The DNA for the CDR3 is TGTGCCAGCGGAAACAGGGTTGGCACCGGGGAGCTGTTTTTT. It codes for CASGNRVGTGELFF.

The chain joins TRBV28 to TRBJ1-1; unclear D gene. This CDR3 is built from 14 residues. Germline-derived CDR1 and CDR2 are MDHEN and SYDVKM. Between the trimmed V and J ends, which lost 3 bases and 1 base, there was a span of 9 bases. The chain's CDR3 is CASSLIGGNTEAFF. For the CDR3, the DNA is TGTGCCAGCAGTTTGATTGGAGGGAACACTGAAGCTTTCTTT.

The chain recombines TRBV6-4 with TRBJ1-6; D gene uncertain. Trimming pared 4 bases from V and 7 bases from J, leaving 8 bases between. Germline loops: CDR1 MRHNA, CDR2 SNTAGT. This CDR3 contains 13 residues. The CDR3 DNA reads TGTGCCAGCAGTGTCAGCGAGAATTCACCCCTCCACTTT. Its translation is CASSVSENSPLHF.